The entry that follows covers one T cell receptor beta chain sequence. These data originate in a study of T-cell reconstitution after alpha-beta-depleted transplantation in children. Using unique molecular identifiers, the investigators prepared the TCRbeta library. A single record per CDR3 protein comes from TCRdb applying MiXCR to the PCR reads. The sample contains about 400,000 distinct CDR3 sequences, 15% to 20% of which appear only once. This CDR3 region has 15 residues. Germline V gene lookup returns CDR1 SGDLS and CDR2 YYNGEE. Trimming took 4 bases from V and 7 from J; bases not matched to a gene: 7.

Material: PBMCs, mostly from graft donor cells, obtained 360 days after TCRalphabeta/CD19-depleted stem cell transplant. This TCR derives from a boy in the first two years of life who had a stem cell transplant for Wiskott-Aldrich syndrome, so the T cells may come from the graft donor. The J gene is TRBJ2-1, the V gene TRBV9, with 11 bases matching TRBD2. The CDR3 DNA follows: TGTGCCAGCAGCTTTAGCGGGAGGGCGGGTAATGAGCAGTTCTTC. Protein product: CASSFSGRAGNEQFF.